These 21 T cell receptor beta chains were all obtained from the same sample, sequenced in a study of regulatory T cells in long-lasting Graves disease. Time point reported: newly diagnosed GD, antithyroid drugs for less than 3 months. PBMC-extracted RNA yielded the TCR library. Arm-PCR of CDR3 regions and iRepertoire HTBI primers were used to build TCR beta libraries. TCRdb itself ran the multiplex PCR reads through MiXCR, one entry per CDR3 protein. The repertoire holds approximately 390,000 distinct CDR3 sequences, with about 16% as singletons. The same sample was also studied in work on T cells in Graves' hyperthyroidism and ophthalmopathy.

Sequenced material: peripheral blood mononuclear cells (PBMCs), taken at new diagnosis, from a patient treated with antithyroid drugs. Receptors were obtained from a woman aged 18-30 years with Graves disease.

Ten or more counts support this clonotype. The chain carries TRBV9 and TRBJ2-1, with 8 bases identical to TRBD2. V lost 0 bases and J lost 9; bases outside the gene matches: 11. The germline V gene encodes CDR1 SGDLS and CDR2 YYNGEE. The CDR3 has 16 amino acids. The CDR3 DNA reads TGTGCCAGCAGCGTAGGAGGTCTAGCGGGCTGGGGTGAGCAGTTCTTC. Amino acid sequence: CASSVGGLAGWGEQFF.

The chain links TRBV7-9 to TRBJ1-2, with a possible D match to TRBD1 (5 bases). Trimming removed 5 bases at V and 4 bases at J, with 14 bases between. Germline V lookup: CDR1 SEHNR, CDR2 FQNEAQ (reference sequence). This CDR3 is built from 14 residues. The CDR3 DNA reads TGTGCCAGCAGCCTCGGGGGTTTCGGCTATGGCTACACCTTC. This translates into CASSLGGFGYGYTF. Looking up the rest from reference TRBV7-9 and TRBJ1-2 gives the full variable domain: DTGVSQNPRHKITKRGQNVTFRCDPISEHNRLYWYRQTLGQGPEFLTYFQNEAQLEKSRLLSDRFSAERPKGSFSTLEIQRTEQGDSAMYLCASSLGGFGYGYTFGSGTRLTVV.

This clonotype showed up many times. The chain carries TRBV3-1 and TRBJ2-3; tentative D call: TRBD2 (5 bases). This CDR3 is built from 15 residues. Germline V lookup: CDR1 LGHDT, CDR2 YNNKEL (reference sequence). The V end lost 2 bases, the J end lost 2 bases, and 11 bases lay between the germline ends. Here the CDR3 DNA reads TGTGCCAGCAGCCAATTGCGGGCAGCCACAGATACGCAGTATTTT. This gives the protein CASSQLRAATDTQYF.

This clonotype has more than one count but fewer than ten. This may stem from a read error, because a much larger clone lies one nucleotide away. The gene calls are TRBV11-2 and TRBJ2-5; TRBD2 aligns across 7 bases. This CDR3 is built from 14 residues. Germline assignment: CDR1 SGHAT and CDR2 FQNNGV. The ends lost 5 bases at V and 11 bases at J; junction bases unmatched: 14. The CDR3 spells CASSPGLVSNEQYF. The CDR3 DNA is TGTGCCAGCAGCCCCGGACTAGTTAGCAATGAGCAGTACTTC.

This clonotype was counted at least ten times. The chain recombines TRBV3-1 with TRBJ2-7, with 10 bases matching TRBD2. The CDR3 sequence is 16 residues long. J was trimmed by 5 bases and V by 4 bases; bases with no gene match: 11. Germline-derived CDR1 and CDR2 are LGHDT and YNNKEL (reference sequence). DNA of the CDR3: TGTGCCAGCAGCCCAAGGGTTCTAGCGGGAGCCCACGAGCAGTACTTC. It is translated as CASSPRVLAGAHEQYF.

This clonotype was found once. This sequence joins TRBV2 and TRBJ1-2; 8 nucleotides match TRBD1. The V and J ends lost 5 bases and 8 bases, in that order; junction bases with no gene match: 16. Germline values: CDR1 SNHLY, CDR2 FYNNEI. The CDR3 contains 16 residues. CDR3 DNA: TGTGCCAGCAGTTTGTCCGGGACAGGCTCGGGTCGCGGCTACACCTTC. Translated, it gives CASSLSGTGSGRGYTF.

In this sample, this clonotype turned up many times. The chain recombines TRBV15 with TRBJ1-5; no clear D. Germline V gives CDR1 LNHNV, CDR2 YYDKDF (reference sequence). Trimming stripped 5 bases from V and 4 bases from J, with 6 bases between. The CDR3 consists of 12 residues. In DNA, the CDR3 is TGTGCCACCAGCGGAGCGAATCAGCCCCAGCATTTT. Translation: CATSGANQPQHF. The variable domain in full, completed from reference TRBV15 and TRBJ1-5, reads DAMVIQNPRYQVTQFGKPVTLSCSQTLNHNVMYWYQQKSSQAPKLLFHYYDKDFNNEADTPDNFQSRRPNTSFCFLDIRSPGLGDTAMYLCATSGANQPQHFGDGTRLSIL.

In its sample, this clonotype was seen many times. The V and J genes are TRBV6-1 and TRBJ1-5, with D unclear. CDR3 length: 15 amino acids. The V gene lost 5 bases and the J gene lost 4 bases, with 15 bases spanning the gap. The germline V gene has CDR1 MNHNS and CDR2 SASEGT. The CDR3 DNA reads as TGTGCCAGCAGTAATAGACGGGTCTCGAATCAGCCCCAGCATTTT. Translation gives CASSNRRVSNQPQHF.

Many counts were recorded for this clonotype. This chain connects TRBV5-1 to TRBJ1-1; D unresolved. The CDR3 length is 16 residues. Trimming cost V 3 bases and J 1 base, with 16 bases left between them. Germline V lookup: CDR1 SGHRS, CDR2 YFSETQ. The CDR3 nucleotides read TGCGCCAGCAGCTCGCGTTCCGGGTACCAGAACACTGAAGCTTTCTTT. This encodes CASSSRSGYQNTEAFF.

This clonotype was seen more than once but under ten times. The CDR3 sequence is CASSAGGLPQHF. The CDR3 bases are TGTGCCAGCAGCGCTGGTGGGCTGCCCCAGCATTTT. This rearrangement joins TRBV13 to TRBJ1-5; D is uncertain. The ends were cut back, 5 bases at V and 9 bases at J, with 11 bases in the middle. Germline-derived CDR1 and CDR2 are PRHDT and FYEKMQ (reference sequence). The CDR3 is 12 residues long. The full variable domain, rest sourced from reference TRBV13 and TRBJ1-5, is AAGVIQSPRHLIKEKRETATLKCYPIPRHDTVYWYQQGPGQDPQFLISFYEKMQSDKGSIPDRFSAQQFSDYHSELNMSSLELGDSALYFCASSAGGLPQHFGDGTRLSIL.

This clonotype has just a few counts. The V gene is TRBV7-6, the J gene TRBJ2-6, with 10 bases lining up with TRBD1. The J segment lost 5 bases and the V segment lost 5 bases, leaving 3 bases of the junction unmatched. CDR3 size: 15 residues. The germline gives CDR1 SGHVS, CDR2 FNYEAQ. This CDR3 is CASSRDRGRANVLTF. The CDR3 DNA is TGTGCCAGCAGCCGCGACAGGGGGCGGGCCAACGTCCTGACTTTC.

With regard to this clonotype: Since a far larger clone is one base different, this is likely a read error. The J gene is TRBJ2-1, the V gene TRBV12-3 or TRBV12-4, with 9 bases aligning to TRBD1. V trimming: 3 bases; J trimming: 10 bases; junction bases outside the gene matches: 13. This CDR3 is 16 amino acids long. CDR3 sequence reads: CASSFYLGQGPYEQFF. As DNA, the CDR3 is TGTGCCAGCAGTTTCTATCTGGGACAGGGACCCTACGAGCAGTTCTTC.

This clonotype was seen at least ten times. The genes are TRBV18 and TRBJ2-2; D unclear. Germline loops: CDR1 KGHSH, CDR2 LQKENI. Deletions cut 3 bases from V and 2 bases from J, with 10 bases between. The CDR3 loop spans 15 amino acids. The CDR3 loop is CASSPTSGNTGELFF. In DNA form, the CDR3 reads TGTGCCAGCTCACCTACCTCAGGAAACACCGGGGAGCTGTTTTTT.

The CDR3 reads CASSTDRQYGYTF. DNA of the CDR3: TGTGCCAGCAGCACAGACAGGCAATATGGCTACACCTTC. The rearrangement links TRBV11-2 to TRBJ1-2, with D possibly matching TRBD1 (6 bases). The CDR3 is 13 residues long. In germline, CDR1 is SGHAT, CDR2 FQNNGV. V lost 5 bases and J lost 5, with 12 bases in between. Full variable domain (rest looked up from reference TRBV11-2 and TRBJ1-2): EAGVAQSPRYKIIEKRQSVAFWCNPISGHATLYWYQQILGQGPKLLIQFQNNGVVDDSQLPKDRFSAERLKGVDSTLKIQPAKLEDSAVYLCASSTDRQYGYTFGSGTRLTVV.

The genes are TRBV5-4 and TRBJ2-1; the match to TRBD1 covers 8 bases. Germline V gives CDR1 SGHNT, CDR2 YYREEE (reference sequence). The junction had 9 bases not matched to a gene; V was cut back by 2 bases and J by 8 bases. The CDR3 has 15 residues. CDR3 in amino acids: CASSFPSQGAYEQFF. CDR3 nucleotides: TGTGCCAGCAGCTTTCCTTCCCAGGGGGCTTATGAGCAGTTCTTC.

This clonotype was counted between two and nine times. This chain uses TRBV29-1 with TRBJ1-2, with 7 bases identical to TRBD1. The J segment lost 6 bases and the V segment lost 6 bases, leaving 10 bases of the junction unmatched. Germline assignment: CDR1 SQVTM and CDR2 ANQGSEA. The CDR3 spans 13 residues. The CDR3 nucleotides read TGCAGCGTGTTACAGGGGTGGAGTGATGGCTACACCTTC. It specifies CSVLQGWSDGYTF.

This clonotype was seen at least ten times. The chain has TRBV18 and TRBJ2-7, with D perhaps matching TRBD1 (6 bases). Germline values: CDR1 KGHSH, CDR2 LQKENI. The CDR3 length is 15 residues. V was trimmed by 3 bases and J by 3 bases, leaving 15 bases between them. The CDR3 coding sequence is TGTGCCAGCTCACCCACCGAATGGGACAACTACGAGCAGTACTTC. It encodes CASSPTEWDNYEQYF.

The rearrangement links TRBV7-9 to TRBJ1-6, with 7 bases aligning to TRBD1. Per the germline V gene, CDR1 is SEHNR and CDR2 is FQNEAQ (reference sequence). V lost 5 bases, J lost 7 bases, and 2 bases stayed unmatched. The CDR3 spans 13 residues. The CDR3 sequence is CASSKDRNSPLHF. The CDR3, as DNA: TGTGCCAGCAGCAAGGACAGGAATTCACCCCTCCACTTT.

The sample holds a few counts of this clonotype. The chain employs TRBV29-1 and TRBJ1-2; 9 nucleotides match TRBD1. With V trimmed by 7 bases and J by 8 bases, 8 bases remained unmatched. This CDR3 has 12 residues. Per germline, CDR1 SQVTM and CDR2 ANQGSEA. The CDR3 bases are TGCAGCGCTAGGACAGGGGAGACAGGCTACACCTTC. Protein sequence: CSARTGETGYTF.

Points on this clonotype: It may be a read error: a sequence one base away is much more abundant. The CDR3 coding sequence is TGTGCCAGCAGCTCCCGGTCTGACGTTTATGGCTACACCTTC. This codes for CASSSRSDVYGYTF. This chain uses TRBV28 with TRBJ1-2; D is ambiguous. V dropped 6 bases and J dropped 5 bases, with 16 bases sitting between them. CDR1 is MDHEN, CDR2 SYDVKM, per germline. The CDR3 consists of 14 residues.

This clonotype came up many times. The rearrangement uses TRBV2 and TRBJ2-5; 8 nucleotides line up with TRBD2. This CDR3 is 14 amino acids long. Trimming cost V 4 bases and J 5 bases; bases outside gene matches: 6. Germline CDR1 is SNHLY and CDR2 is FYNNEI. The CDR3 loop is CASSGSGRGETQYF. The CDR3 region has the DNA TGTGCCAGCAGTGGGAGCGGGAGAGGGGAGACCCAGTACTTC.